The 10 T cell receptor beta chains below were found in one sample sequenced in a study of T-cell memory formation after mild COVID-19. One entry per CDR3 protein, called by TCRdb with MiXCR from the 5' RACE reads. The sample yields roughly 610,000 distinct CDR3 sequences, 17% seen once. Sequences were obtained from PBMCs or a T cell subset sorted from them (not recorded which). The receptors here all came from an adult woman who had mild COVID-19 (a few samples of this study predate the infection). Cell type and time point are not known.

This clonotype was detected only a few times. CDR3 bases: TGTGCCAGCAGCTATACAGGCGGGGCTGAAGCTTTCTTT. It codes for CASSYTGGAEAFF. The V call is TRBV11-3, the J call TRBJ1-1; D might be TRBD1 (5 bases). This CDR3 has 13 residues. In germline, CDR1 is SGHNT, CDR2 YENEEA. V was trimmed by 4 bases and J by 6 bases, leaving 12 bases between them.

V gene TRBV25-1 combines with J gene TRBJ2-7; the D gene is possibly TRBD1 (5 bases). CDR1 is MGHDK and CDR2 is SYGVNS in the germline V gene. Trimming took 7 bases from V and 7 from J, leaving 17 bases between them. This CDR3 has 13 residues. The CDR3 sequence is CASKGALQREQYF. CDR3 sequence (DNA): TGTGCCAGCAAAGGGGCACTCCAAAGGGAGCAGTACTTC.

V gene TRBV11-2 combines with J gene TRBJ1-2; D not resolved. Trimming removed 4 bases from V and 4 bases from J, with 13 bases in between. CDR1 and CDR2 (germline): SGHAT, FQNNGV. CDR3 length: 14 amino acids. Here the CDR3 reads CASSSGPVSYGYTF. The CDR3 coding sequence is TGTGCCAGCAGCTCAGGTCCGGTGAGCTATGGCTACACCTTC.

This clonotype was counted many times. The chain recombines TRBV5-1 with TRBJ2-7; unclear D gene. This CDR3 region has 16 residues. Germline CDR1 reads SGHRS; CDR2 reads YFSETQ. The V end lost 4 bases, the J end lost 11 bases, and 28 bases lay between the germline ends. CDR3 protein: CASSRPPPPESGQEYF. The CDR3 DNA follows: TGCGCCAGCAGCCGTCCTCCCCCTCCGGAATCGGGTCAAGAGTACTTC.

The rearrangement links TRBV5-5 to TRBJ2-1, with D unclear. The CDR3 has 12 residues. CDR1 is SGHKS and CDR2 is YYEKEE in the germline V gene (reference sequence). V was shortened by 1 base and J by 7 bases, with 6 bases between the two germline ends. The CDR3 nucleotides are TGTGCCAGCAGCTTGTCCAAGAATGAGCAGTTCTTC. Translated, it gives CASSLSKNEQFF.

V usage is TRBV7-4 and J usage is TRBJ1-5, with D maybe TRBD1 (6 bases). V lost 0 bases to trimming and J lost 7 bases, with 16 bases between them. The germline gives CDR1 SGHVT, CDR2 SQSDAQ. The CDR3 totals 16 residues. This CDR3 reads CASSLAGGQGWQPQHF. The CDR3 nucleotides are TGTGCCAGCAGCTTAGCAGGCGGGCAGGGGTGGCAGCCCCAGCATTTT.

The chain uses TRBV24-1 and TRBJ2-2; D might be TRBD1 or TRBD2, each matching 5 bases. V gave up 7 bases and J gave up 5 bases, with 13 bases separating them. From germline, CDR1 is KGHDR and CDR2 SFDVKD. The CDR3 consists of 14 residues. The CDR3, as DNA: TGTGCCACCAGCCGGGACGGATCAACCGGGGAGCTGTTTTTT. Translating it yields CATSRDGSTGELFF.

The chain combines TRBV24-1 with TRBJ2-5; the match to TRBD1 covers 9 bases. The CDR3 runs to 16 residues. Germline V gene sequence: CDR1 KGHDR, CDR2 SFDVKD. V was clipped by 4 bases and J by 3 bases; unmatched bases: 8. CDR3 sequence (DNA): TGTGCCACCAGTGAGCACCCCGGACAGGGGAAAGAGACCCAGTACTTC. Its translation: CATSEHPGQGKETQYF.

The sample holds a few counts of this clonotype. The V gene is TRBV27, the J gene TRBJ1-5, with D maybe TRBD1 (6 bases). The ends were cut back, 2 bases at V and 6 bases at J, with 14 bases in the middle. Germline-derived CDR1 and CDR2 are MNHEY and SMNVEV (reference sequence). The CDR3 is made up of 15 amino acids. The CDR3 region has the DNA TGTGCCAGCAGTTTACGCGGGGGCCTCAGTCAGCCCCAGCATTTT. This codes for CASSLRGGLSQPQHF.

The V call is TRBV12-3 or TRBV12-4, the J call TRBJ2-1; 8 bases fit TRBD2. The CDR3 is 16 residues long. With V trimmed by 4 bases and J by 0 bases, 5 bases remained unmatched. The CDR3 nucleotides read TGTGCCAGCAGTTCCGAGAGCGGGAGCTCCTACAATGAGCAGTTCTTC. It encodes CASSSESGSSYNEQFF.